The 7 T cell receptor beta chains below all came from one sample that was sequenced in a study of blood T cell repertoires in COVID-19. Libraries were prepared by immunoSEQ multiplex PCR; TCRdb keeps only in-frame clonotypes and omits some of them. This sample yields over 300,000 clones, of which roughly 90% are seen a single time; about 0.89% belongs to the top ten. The sequenced sample consisted of PBMCs or T cells enriched from blood (not recorded which). The receptors here all came from a woman in her thirties with acute COVID-19.

V and J are TRBV19 and TRBJ2-1, with D perhaps matching TRBD2 (6 bases). Per the germline V gene, CDR1 is LNHDA and CDR2 is SQIVND (reference sequence). The CDR3 is made up of 17 amino acids. V gave up 0 bases and J gave up 2 bases, with 14 bases separating them. CDR3 loop: CASSIDGGTQPYNEQFF. For the CDR3, the DNA is TGTGCCAGTAGTATAGATGGAGGGACCCAACCCTACAATGAGCAGTTCTTC.

The chain employs TRBV5-6 and TRBJ1-4, with D tentatively TRBD1 (5 bases). The CDR3 has 16 amino acids. V was pared by 4 bases and J by 4 bases, with 17 bases between. Germline assignment: CDR1 SGHDT and CDR2 YYEEEE. Here the CDR3 DNA reads TGTGCCAGCAGCCTTCGCGGGACCAAAATTAATGAAAAACTGTTTTTT. The encoded protein is CASSLRGTKINEKLFF.

This chain's CDR3 is CATSRGLTGADYGYTF. The CDR3 DNA is TGTGCCACCAGCAGAGGCCTGACAGGGGCTGACTATGGCTACACCTTC. This rearrangement joins TRBV15 to TRBJ1-2; 8 positions match TRBD1. The CDR3 extends over 16 amino acids. Germline V gene data show CDR1 as LNHNV and CDR2 as YYDKDF (reference sequence). V shed 1 base, J shed 3 bases, and the junction held 7 bases outside the gene matches.

This rearrangement joins TRBV2 to TRBJ1-2, with D unclear. This CDR3 contains 15 residues. The ends were cut back, 5 bases at V and 8 bases at J, with 21 bases in the middle. In germline, CDR1 is SNHLY, CDR2 FYNNEI. The CDR3 region is CASSKSGTENLGYTF. CDR3 nucleotides: TGTGCCAGCAGTAAAAGCGGCACAGAAAATCTCGGCTACACCTTC.

Notes on this clone: The sample has other DNA sequences that encode this CDR3 too. The V gene is TRBV29-1, the J gene TRBJ2-3; 12 bases map to TRBD2. The CDR3 sequence is 15 residues long. Losses at the gene ends were 3 bases for V and 1 base for J; bases not matched to a gene: 2. Germline V gives CDR1 SQVTM, CDR2 ANQGSEA. Written as DNA, the CDR3 is TGCAGCGTTGAGAGGACTAGCGGGGGCACAGATACGCAGTATTTT. Its translation: CSVERTSGGTDTQYF.

The chain uses TRBV2 and TRBJ2-7, with TRBD2 identical over 8 bases. The CDR3 covers 12 residues. Germline CDR1 reads SNHLY; CDR2 reads FYNNEI. V gave up 6 bases and J gave up 9 bases; unmatched junction bases: 7. This CDR3 is CASSDPGGLQYF. CDR3 coding DNA: TGTGCCAGCAGCGATCCGGGGGGGCTGCAGTACTTC.

V usage is TRBV7-9 and J usage is TRBJ1-4; the D gene is possibly TRBD1 (6 bases). The germline V gene encodes CDR1 SEHNR and CDR2 FQNEAQ (reference sequence). With 11 bases removed from V and 4 bases from J, the gap between germline ends came to 14 bases. The CDR3 sequence is 13 residues long. In DNA form, the CDR3 reads TGTGCCCTCTCGAGGGGGAGTAATGAAAAACTGTTTTTT. Translated, it gives CALSRGSNEKLFF.